This T cell receptor (beta chain) was sequenced in a study of blood T cell repertoires in COVID-19. The Seattle patients, enrolled during active infection, were followed longitudinally. Only in-frame clones appear in the TCRdb table, and some are missing; sequencing was by immunoSEQ multiplex PCR. The top ten clones hold 30% to 40% of a sample with approximately 59,000 clones, roughly four fifths of them seen once. V lost 2 bases, J lost 4 bases, and 6 bases stayed unmatched. CDR1 is LGHDT, CDR2 YNNKEL, per germline (reference sequence). There are 15 residues in the CDR3. The origin of this receptor is a man aged 60 to 75 with COVID-19, enrolled during active disease. Sequencing was done on a sample of peripheral blood. This sequence joins TRBV3-1 (or the pseudogene TRBV3-2) and TRBJ2-3; 7 bases match TRBD1. The CDR3 DNA follows: TGTGCCAGCAGCCAACCAGACAGGGCGGCAGATACGCAGTATTTT. Translated, it gives CASSQPDRAADTQYF.